The 20 T cell receptor beta chains listed next were all sequenced from one sample in a study of blood T cell repertoires in COVID-19. Generated by immunoSEQ multiplex PCR, the TCRdb table keeps only in-frame clones and is missing some. The profile covers just over 65,000 clones, with 86% appearing a single time and roughly 8.8% taken by the ten largest. Source material: peripheral blood. The receptors derive from a man aged 30 to 45 with acute or convalescent COVID-19.

This clone was seen once. V is TRBV3-1 (or the pseudogene TRBV3-2) and J is TRBJ2-2; 7 bases align to TRBD2. CDR1 and CDR2 (germline): LGHDT, YNNKEL (reference sequence). The ends lost 2 bases at V and 3 bases at J; junction bases unmatched: 9. There are 17 residues in the CDR3. The CDR3, as DNA: TGTGCCAGCAGCCAATGGGGCGGACTAGGGCACACCGGGGAGCTGTTTTTT. Amino acid sequence: CASSQWGGLGHTGELFF.

CDR3 sequence reads: CASSQALTGGPYNEQFF. For the CDR3, the DNA is TGCGCCAGCAGCCAAGCCCTCACGGGAGGGCCCTACAATGAGCAGTTCTTC. The chain links TRBV4-1 to TRBJ2-1; 8 positions agree with TRBD2. This CDR3 contains 17 residues. V dropped 1 base and J dropped 2; count of bases not matched to a gene: 7. Germline CDR1 reads MGHRA; CDR2 reads YSYEKL.

V gene TRBV7-9 combines with J gene TRBJ1-3; no clear D. V lost 2 bases to trimming and J lost 0 bases, with 11 bases between them. The germline CDR1 and CDR2 sequences are SEHNR and FQNEAQ (reference sequence). The CDR3 extends over 16 amino acids. CDR3 sequence (DNA): TGTGCCAGCAGCTTACAGGTTCTTACCTCTGGAAACACCATATATTTT. It translates to CASSLQVLTSGNTIYF.

The chain combines TRBV24-1 with TRBJ2-1, with D possibly TRBD1 on 6 matching bases. This CDR3 is built from 15 residues. The V and J ends lost 3 bases and 4 bases respectively, with 12 bases between them. Looked up from germline, CDR1 is KGHDR and CDR2 is SFDVKD. The CDR3 nucleotides read TGTGCCACCAGTGATCGTCGGGACACTTACAATGAGCAGTTCTTC. It codes for CATSDRRDTYNEQFF.

The chain couples TRBV27 to TRBJ2-1; TRBD1 agrees at 8 bases. This CDR3 is 16 amino acids long. The germline V gene has CDR1 MNHEY and CDR2 SMNVEV (reference sequence). J was trimmed by 5 bases and V by 3 bases; bases with no gene match: 9. DNA for the CDR3: TGTGCCAGCAGTTTTTACGGGACAGGCGACAACAATGAGCAGTTCTTC. It is translated as CASSFYGTGDNNEQFF.

This rearrangement joins TRBV19 to TRBJ1-4; 10 positions agree with TRBD1. Trimming removed 10 bases from V and 0 bases from J; junction bases left unmatched: 14. The CDR3 loop spans 18 amino acids. Germline V gene data show CDR1 as LNHDA and CDR2 as SQIVND (reference sequence). CDR3 bases: TGTGCCACCGCAAATCGGGACAGGGGATACGCAACTAATGAAAAACTGTTTTTT. Translation: CATANRDRGYATNEKLFF.

The chain carries TRBV24-1 and TRBJ2-7; TRBD1 is a possible D gene (5 bases). CDR1 and CDR2 (germline): KGHDR, SFDVKD. CDR3 length: 13 residues. The V end was cut by 3 bases, the J end by 4 bases, with 9 bases between. The CDR3 DNA sequence: TGTGCCACCAGTGATATGGACACATACGAGCAGTACTTC. This sequence encodes CATSDMDTYEQYF.

The chain has TRBV3-1 (or the pseudogene TRBV3-2) and TRBJ1-2; perhaps TRBD1 as D (5 bases). CDR3 length: 17 residues. CDR1 LGHDT and CDR2 YNNKEL come from the germline V gene (reference sequence). Deletions cut 0 bases from V and 6 bases from J, with 20 bases between. Here the CDR3 DNA reads TGTGCCAGCAGCCAAGATAGATACAGGACGAGTTTAAATGGCTACACCTTC. Translated: CASSQDRYRTSLNGYTF.

This chain links TRBV18 with TRBJ2-1, with D maybe TRBD2 (5 bases). The CDR3 contains 15 residues. The V end was cut by 6 bases, the J end by 4 bases, with 16 bases between. CDR1 is KGHSH and CDR2 is LQKENI in the germline V gene. The CDR3 region is CASSPPGVRYNEQFF. The CDR3 coding sequence is TGTGCCAGCTCCCCCCCCGGGGTGCGTTACAATGAGCAGTTCTTC.

The gene calls are TRBV9 and TRBJ2-7, with 9 bases fitting TRBD2. The CDR3 consists of 15 residues. The V segment lost 0 bases and the J segment 9 bases; nucleotides outside the gene matches: 10. CDR1 is SGDLS, CDR2 YYNGEE, per germline. The CDR3 sequence: CASSVDAGGTPGQYF. The CDR3 DNA is TGTGCCAGCAGCGTAGATGCGGGAGGGACTCCCGGGCAGTACTTC.

The chain has TRBV4-3 and TRBJ1-3; a weak D match, TRBD1 (5 bases). Germline V CDR1 and CDR2: LGHNA, YSLEER. CDR3 length: 16 amino acids. Trimming took 2 bases from V and 0 from J, leaving 11 bases between them. The CDR3 sequence: CASSQYGQGSGNTIYF. Here the CDR3 DNA reads TGCGCCAGCAGCCAATATGGCCAGGGCTCTGGAAACACCATATATTTT.

This sequence joins TRBV11-2 and TRBJ2-7, with TRBD1 as a possible D gene (6 bases). V was trimmed by 5 bases and J by 2 bases, leaving 10 bases between them. This CDR3 comprises 13 residues. The germline V gene encodes CDR1 SGHAT and CDR2 FQNNGV. For the CDR3, the DNA is TGTGCCAGCAGCCAGGGGCTCCCCTACGAGCAGTACTTC. Translated: CASSQGLPYEQYF.

The chain couples TRBV5-1 to TRBJ2-5, with TRBD2 identical over 11 bases. The CDR3 totals 16 residues. The germline V gene encodes CDR1 SGHRS and CDR2 YFSETQ. V lost 4 bases, J lost 4 bases, and 9 bases stayed unmatched. This CDR3 reads CASSLLAGGPVETQYF. The DNA for the CDR3 is TGCGCCAGCAGCCTCTTAGCGGGAGGGCCTGTAGAGACCCAGTACTTC.

The chain couples TRBV5-4 to TRBJ1-1, with 8 bases that match TRBD1. The CDR3 is made up of 13 amino acids. V trimming: 3 bases; J trimming: 5 bases; junction bases outside the gene matches: 3. The germline gives CDR1 SGHNT, CDR2 YYREEE (reference sequence). The CDR3 reads CASSSTGGTEAFF. The DNA of the CDR3 is TGTGCCAGCAGCTCTACAGGGGGAACTGAAGCTTTCTTT.

The chain links TRBV6-5 to TRBJ2-1, with D perhaps matching TRBD2 (6 bases). The CDR3 loop spans 15 amino acids. Germline CDR1 is MNHEY and CDR2 is SVGAGI. V was pared by 2 bases and J by 7 bases, with 15 bases between. CDR3: CASSYRGGLGNEQFF. CDR3 nucleotides: TGTGCCAGCAGTTACAGGGGAGGTTTGGGAAATGAGCAGTTCTTC.

The J gene is TRBJ2-5, the V gene TRBV24-1; 8 bases match TRBD1. The V segment lost 1 base and the J segment 4 bases; nucleotides outside the gene matches: 4. There are 15 residues in the CDR3. Germline CDR1 and CDR2: KGHDR and SFDVKD. The CDR3 spells CATSDFSRGLETQYF. As DNA, the CDR3 is TGTGCCACCAGTGATTTTTCCAGGGGGCTAGAGACCCAGTACTTC.

This clone was detected a few times. This chain connects TRBV5-1 to TRBJ2-3; possibly TRBD2 for D (6 bases). CDR3 length: 13 amino acids. In germline, CDR1 is SGHRS, CDR2 YFSETQ. Deletions cut 4 bases from V and 5 bases from J, with 11 bases between. CDR3 residues: CASSTLGGDTQYF. The CDR3 DNA reads TGCGCCAGCAGCACCCTGGGGGGAGATACGCAGTATTTT.

The chain couples TRBV7-9 to TRBJ2-1; D is possibly TRBD2 (6 bases). Germline values: CDR1 SEHNR, CDR2 FQNEAQ (reference sequence). The length of the CDR3 is 11 residues. V was clipped by 9 bases and J by 8 bases, with 11 bases between them. CDR3 bases: TGTGCCAGTCGCGGGATCGATGAGCAGTTCTTC. Translation: CASRGIDEQFF.

This chain uses TRBV10-3 with TRBJ2-3; D perhaps matches TRBD1 (6 bases). V shed 3 bases and J shed 2 bases, with 12 bases lying between them. This CDR3 region has 15 residues. Germline-derived CDR1 and CDR2 are ENHRY and SYGVKD. The CDR3 reads CAISDSKGHTDTQYF. The DNA of the CDR3 is TGTGCCATCAGTGATAGCAAGGGACACACAGATACGCAGTATTTT.

J is TRBJ1-5 and V is TRBV7-8; a weak D match, TRBD1 (5 bases). Trimming removed 1 base from V and 0 bases from J, with 10 bases in between. The CDR3 is 16 amino acids. Germline V gene lookup returns CDR1 SGHVS and CDR2 FQNEAQ. CDR3 amino acids: CASSLEGVYSNQPQHF. In DNA form, the CDR3 reads TGTGCCAGCAGCTTAGAAGGGGTTTATAGCAATCAGCCCCAGCATTTT.